This entry lists 23 T cell receptor beta chains sequenced from one sample in a study of cytomegalovirus exposure and HLA in healthy donors. The table came from immunoSEQ multiplex PCR; TCRdb's copy has only in-frame clones and leaves some out. In the table there are 65,000 to 70,000 clones, about 91% of which are singletons. The sample consisted of PBMCs. The receptors stem from a man between 18 and 29 years old in good health and CMV-seronegative.

This chain links TRBV18 with TRBJ1-1; 7 nucleotides match TRBD1. Trimming cost V 0 bases and J 4 bases; bases outside gene matches: 8. The CDR3 is 16 amino acids. Germline V gene data show CDR1 as KGHSH and CDR2 as LQKENI. The chain's CDR3 is CASSPPKGARGTEAFF. CDR3 DNA sequence: TGTGCCAGCTCACCACCGAAGGGGGCGAGGGGCACTGAAGCTTTCTTT. The full variable domain, its missing parts supplied by reference TRBV18 and TRBJ1-1, is NAGVMQNPRHLVRRRGQEARLRCSPMKGHSHVYWYRQLPEEGLKFMVYLQKENIIDESGMPKERFSAEFPKEGPSILRIQQVVRGDSAAYFCASSPPKGARGTEAFFGQGTRLTVV.

The V call is TRBV30, the J call TRBJ2-1; possibly TRBD2 for D (5 bases). The length of the CDR3 is 12 residues. Germline V gene data show CDR1 as GTSNPN and CDR2 as SVGIG (reference sequence). Deletions cut 6 bases from V and 6 bases from J, with 12 bases between. The chain's CDR3 is CACSPGSNEQFF. The DNA of the CDR3 is TGTGCCTGTTCCCCGGGGTCCAATGAGCAGTTCTTC. Full variable domain (rest looked up from reference TRBV30 and TRBJ2-1): SQTIHQWPATLVQPVGSPLSLECTVEGTSNPNLYWYRQAAGRGLQLLFYSVGIGQISSEVPQNLSASRPQDRQFILSSKKLLLSDSGFYLCACSPGSNEQFFGPGTRLTVL.

The rearrangement joins TRBV19 to TRBJ2-1, with 7 bases aligning to TRBD2. V trimming: 7 bases; J trimming: 5 bases; junction bases outside the gene matches: 5. Germline-derived CDR1 and CDR2 are LNHDA and SQIVND (reference sequence). The CDR3 totals 13 residues. The CDR3 nucleotides are TGTGCCAGTATCGCTAGCGGTCACAATGAGCAGTTCTTC. It translates to CASIASGHNEQFF.

This chain uses TRBV7-2 with TRBJ2-7; 9 bases fit TRBD1. There are 15 residues in the CDR3. The germline V gene encodes CDR1 SGHTA and CDR2 FQGNSA. The V and J ends lost 5 bases and 1 base, in that order; junction bases with no gene match: 6. CDR3 sequence (DNA): TGTGCCAGCAGCCCCCCGGGACAGGGTTCCTACGAGCAGTACTTC. Protein product: CASSPPGQGSYEQYF.

This chain connects TRBV29-1 to TRBJ1-3; 7 nucleotides align to TRBD1. Germline values: CDR1 SQVTM, CDR2 ANQGSEA. There are 15 residues in the CDR3. With V trimmed by 0 bases and J by 4 bases, 6 bases remained unmatched. In DNA form, the CDR3 reads TGCAGCGTTGAAGATCCCGGACAGGCGGGAAACACCATATATTTT. It yields the protein CSVEDPGQAGNTIYF.

This clone occurred once. The V and J genes are TRBV5-6 and TRBJ1-4; TRBD1 matches 7 bases. J lost 3 bases, V lost 4 bases, and 3 bases had no gene match. Germline CDR1 reads SGHDT; CDR2 reads YYEEEE. This CDR3 contains 14 residues. CDR3 in DNA: TGTGCCAGCAGCCTCGGGACAGCTAATGAAAAACTGTTTTTT. Protein product: CASSLGTANEKLFF.

V and J are TRBV30 and TRBJ1-2; no clear D. In germline, CDR1 is GTSNPN, CDR2 SVGIG (reference sequence). The V end lost 7 bases, the J end lost 8 bases, and 11 bases lay between the germline ends. The CDR3 runs to 10 residues. The CDR3 DNA sequence: TGTGCCTTGGCAATGGGCGGCTACACCTTC. This gives the protein CALAMGGYTF.

This chain connects TRBV9 to TRBJ2-3, with 9 bases identical to TRBD1. V lost 3 bases, J lost 2 bases, and 4 bases stayed unmatched. Germline lookup yields CDR1 SGDLS and CDR2 YYNGEE. The length of the CDR3 is 15 residues. CDR3 region: CASSADRGATDTQYF. DNA of the CDR3: TGTGCCAGCAGCGCCGACAGGGGGGCCACAGATACGCAGTATTTT.

The table lists this clone with a count of one. The chain recombines TRBV18 with TRBJ1-1; 7 nucleotides match TRBD1. The germline V gene has CDR1 KGHSH and CDR2 LQKENI. With 4 bases clipped from V and 4 bases from J, the junction kept 6 bases outside the gene matches. The CDR3 length is 14 residues. The CDR3 region is CASSLGTVVTEAFF. In DNA form, the CDR3 reads TGTGCCAGCTCACTGGGGACAGTTGTCACTGAAGCTTTCTTT.

The chain combines TRBV7-2 with TRBJ1-2; tentatively, D is TRBD1 (5 bases). The CDR3 is made up of 13 amino acids. In germline, CDR1 is SGHTA, CDR2 FQGNSA. With 6 bases removed from V and 6 bases from J, the gap between germline ends came to 14 bases. The CDR3 protein is CASSDSGVDGYTF. CDR3 nucleotide sequence: TGTGCCAGCAGTGACTCGGGGGTCGATGGCTACACCTTC.

V and J are TRBV30 and TRBJ1-1, with D possibly matching TRBD1 (6 bases). The CDR3 contains 15 residues. Per germline, CDR1 GTSNPN and CDR2 SVGIG (reference sequence). CDR3 sequence: CAGGLGHFMNTEAFF. The CDR3 DNA follows: TGTGCAGGTGGGCTGGGACACTTTATGAACACTGAAGCTTTCTTT.

This rearrangement joins TRBV6-5 to TRBJ1-3; D not resolved. The CDR3 covers 16 residues. The germline V and J ends were trimmed by 0 bases and 1 base, with 10 bases remaining between them. Germline lookup yields CDR1 MNHEY and CDR2 SVGAGI. CDR3 DNA: TGTGCCAGCAGTTACTCGAGGCGGGGTTCTGGAAACACCATATATTTT. Translation: CASSYSRRGSGNTIYF.

The chain links TRBV6-1 to TRBJ2-3, with TRBD2 as a possible D gene (7 bases). This CDR3 comprises 14 residues. The V gene lost 4 bases and the J gene lost 6 bases, with 14 bases spanning the gap. Germline CDR1 reads MNHNS; CDR2 reads SASEGT. The CDR3 sequence: CASSGGGRRDTQYF. CDR3 in DNA: TGTGCCAGCAGTGGGGGGGGCCGCAGGGATACGCAGTATTTT.

CDR3 nucleotides: TGTGCCAGCAGCGTACAGTGGACCGGGGAGCTGTTTTTT. It encodes CASSVQWTGELFF. The V call is TRBV9, the J call TRBJ2-2; D is undetermined. The CDR3 extends over 13 amino acids. The germline V gene encodes CDR1 SGDLS and CDR2 YYNGEE. V shed 1 base and J shed 5 bases, with 6 bases lying between them.

J is TRBJ1-1 and V is TRBV11-2, with unresolved D. V gave up 5 bases and J gave up 0 bases, with 7 bases separating them. This CDR3 has 13 residues. CDR1 and CDR2 (germline): SGHAT, FQNNGV. As DNA, the CDR3 is TGTGCCAGCAGCGGAGCCTTGAACACTGAAGCTTTCTTT. It yields the protein CASSGALNTEAFF.

This clone occurred once. The chain couples TRBV5-1 to TRBJ2-7; D gene uncertain. The CDR3 length is 13 residues. The V gene's germline CDR1 is SGHRS and CDR2 YFSETQ. Between the trimmed V and J ends, which lost 2 bases and 1 base, there was a span of 7 bases. CDR3 residues: CASSFSESYEQYF. Here the CDR3 DNA reads TGCGCCAGCAGCTTTTCCGAGTCCTACGAGCAGTACTTC.

This sequence joins TRBV6-1 and TRBJ2-7; 7 nucleotides line up with TRBD2. J lost 4 bases, V lost 1 base, and 1 base had no gene match. Germline assignment: CDR1 MNHNS and CDR2 SASEGT. The CDR3 loop spans 13 amino acids. The CDR3 region has the DNA TGTGCCAGCAGTGAAGGCGGGAGATACGAGCAGTACTTC. Amino acids: CASSEGGRYEQYF.

This sequence joins TRBV4-3 and TRBJ2-3; D is unclear. Germline loops: CDR1 LGHNA, CDR2 YSLEER. The CDR3 has 17 residues. V was clipped by 0 bases and J by 2 bases, with 15 bases between them. CDR3 amino acids: CASSQDPFVENTDTQYF. The CDR3 coding sequence is TGCGCCAGCAGCCAAGATCCTTTTGTGGAGAACACAGATACGCAGTATTTT.

There are a few counts of this clone. This sequence joins TRBV6-1 and TRBJ1-2; D uncertain. CDR3 size: 13 residues. Deletions cut 3 bases from V and 3 bases from J, with 8 bases between. Germline CDR1 MNHNS, CDR2 SASEGT. CDR3 coding DNA: TGTGCCAGCAGTGAGACATCAGACTATGGCTACACCTTC. Protein: CASSETSDYGYTF.

The rearrangement joins TRBV5-1 to TRBJ2-7, with 7 bases lining up with TRBD1. J was trimmed by 2 bases and V by 1 base; bases with no gene match: 3. Per germline, CDR1 SGHRS and CDR2 YFSETQ. The CDR3 has 14 amino acids. The CDR3 DNA follows: TGCGCCAGCAGCTTGACGGGACAGACCTACGAGCAGTACTTC. Residues: CASSLTGQTYEQYF. Filled out from reference TRBV5-1 and TRBJ2-7, the complete variable domain reads KAGVTQTPRYLIKTRGQQVTLSCSPISGHRSVSWYQQTPGQGLQFLFEYFSETQRNKGNFPGRFSGRQFSNSRSEMNVSTLELGDSALYLCASSLTGQTYEQYFGPGTRLTVT.

The V and J genes are TRBV7-3 and TRBJ2-1, with 9 bases matching TRBD2. Losses at the gene ends were 4 bases for V and 2 bases for J; bases not matched to a gene: 6. Germline V gene data show CDR1 as SGHTA and CDR2 as FQGTGA. The CDR3 length is 16 residues. CDR3 residues: CASSSPTSGPYNEQFF. The CDR3 DNA reads as TGTGCCAGCAGCTCCCCGACTAGCGGCCCCTACAATGAGCAGTTCTTC.

The chain carries TRBV9 and TRBJ1-1; 8 nucleotides align to TRBD1. V gave up 0 bases and J gave up 2 bases; unmatched junction bases: 6. Germline V gene data show CDR1 as SGDLS and CDR2 as YYNGEE. The CDR3 is made up of 16 amino acids. This CDR3 is CASSVAGQGPNTEAFF. In nucleotides, the CDR3 is TGTGCCAGCAGCGTAGCCGGACAGGGCCCCAACACTGAAGCTTTCTTT.

This sequence joins TRBV11-2 and TRBJ2-1, with 8 bases matching TRBD2. Germline-derived CDR1 and CDR2 are SGHAT and FQNNGV. V lost 1 base to trimming and J lost 8 bases; unmatched junction nucleotides: 16. The CDR3 length is 18 residues. The CDR3 nucleotides are TGTGCCAGCAGCTTAGGTTCTATTTCCGGGAGGGCCCCTGATGAGCAGTTCTTC. Encoded protein: CASSLGSISGRAPDEQFF.